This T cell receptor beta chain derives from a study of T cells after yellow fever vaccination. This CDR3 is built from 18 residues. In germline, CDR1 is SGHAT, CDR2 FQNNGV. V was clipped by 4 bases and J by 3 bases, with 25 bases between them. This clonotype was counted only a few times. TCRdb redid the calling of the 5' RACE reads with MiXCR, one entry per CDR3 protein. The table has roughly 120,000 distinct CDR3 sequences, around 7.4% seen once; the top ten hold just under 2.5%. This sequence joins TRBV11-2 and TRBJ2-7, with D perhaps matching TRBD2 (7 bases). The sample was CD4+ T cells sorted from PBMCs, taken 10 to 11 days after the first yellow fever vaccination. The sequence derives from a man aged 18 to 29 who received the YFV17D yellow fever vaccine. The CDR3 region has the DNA TGTGCCAGCAGCTCCTTAGAGGGGGGGGTCCCTCCGTACTACGAGCAGTACTTC. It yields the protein CASSSLEGGVPPYYEQYF.